These 4 T cell receptor beta chains share one sample of origin, sequenced in a study of cytomegalovirus exposure and HLA in healthy donors (dated by TCRdb to about 2017). Library preparation employed the immunoSEQ multiplex PCR assay. The multiplex PCR relied on a mix of 60 forward primers for TCR Vbeta segments and 13 reverse primers for TCR Jbeta segments. TCRdb limited this immuneACCESS table to in-frame rearrangements with V and J called. A share of clones is missing; checked studies link under half to unresolved V genes, and the rest is unexplained. The sample table shows 150,000 to 200,000 clones, and 80% are seen once. The ten largest clones represent roughly 5% of the sample. Specimen: PBMCs. These TCRs come from a man in his forties or fifties in good health and CMV-seronegative.

This chain uses TRBV28 with TRBJ2-1; TRBD1 might be the D (6 bases). This CDR3 has 16 residues. Trimming pared 8 bases from V and 0 bases from J, leaving 17 bases between. CDR1 is MDHEN and CDR2 is SYDVKM in the germline V gene. The CDR3 sequence is CASAWGRASSYNEQFF. The DNA for the CDR3 is TGTGCCAGCGCCTGGGGGCGGGCGAGCTCCTACAATGAGCAGTTCTTC.

In this sample, this clone turned up a few times. V usage is TRBV29-1 and J usage is TRBJ2-3, with D perhaps matching TRBD2 (6 bases). The V end lost 7 bases, the J end lost 0 bases, and 20 bases lay between the germline ends. The CDR3 has 16 amino acids. The germline gives CDR1 SQVTM, CDR2 ANQGSEA. CDR3 sequence: CSAKGVNGGSTDTQYF. Here the CDR3 DNA reads TGCAGCGCCAAGGGAGTTAACGGGGGTAGCACAGATACGCAGTATTTT.

V gene TRBV7-9 combines with J gene TRBJ2-2, with D unresolved. Germline CDR1 SEHNR, CDR2 FQNEAQ (reference sequence). This CDR3 is built from 17 residues. Trimming took off 1 base at V and 5 bases at J, with 17 bases between the two ends. The CDR3 region is CASSLVSARLLTGELFF. The CDR3 nucleotides read TGTGCCAGCAGCTTAGTTTCAGCCAGGCTTTTAACCGGGGAGCTGTTTTTT. Looking up the rest from reference TRBV7-9 and TRBJ2-2 gives the full variable domain: DTGVSQNPRHKITKRGQNVTFRCDPISEHNRLYWYRQTLGQGPEFLTYFQNEAQLEKSRLLSDRFSAERPKGSFSTLEIQRTEQGDSAMYLCASSLVSARLLTGELFFGEGSRLTVL.

The table lists this clone with a few counts. The V call is TRBV7-6, the J call TRBJ1-5, with 12 bases lining up with TRBD1. Trimming cost V 5 bases and J 4 bases; bases outside gene matches: 9. This CDR3 has 17 amino acids. Germline V CDR1 and CDR2: SGHVS, FNYEAQ. The CDR3 region is CASSAGTGGGSNQPQHF. CDR3 sequence (DNA): TGTGCCAGCAGCGCGGGGACAGGGGGCGGTTCAAATCAGCCCCAGCATTTT.